This T cell receptor beta chain was captured by sequencing in a study of CD8 T cells in ankylosing spondylitis. Deletions cut 5 bases from V and 8 bases from J, with 16 bases between. Per the germline V gene, CDR1 is SQVTM and CDR2 is ANQGSEA. This CDR3 has 13 residues. TCRdb ran MiXCR on the 5' RACE reads and lists one entry per CDR3 protein. The sample lists 200,000 to 250,000 distinct CDR3 sequences; approximately 11% were seen once. The chain uses TRBV29-1 and TRBJ1-5; D is perhaps TRBD1 (5 bases). The source of this sequence is a male donor with ankylosing spondylitis or in good health (not recorded which). The sequenced material came from blood, either unsorted or a sorted T cell fraction (not recorded which). In DNA form, the CDR3 reads TGCAGCGTTTTTTCCAGGGCGGGGGAGCCCCAGCATTTT. This translates into CSVFSRAGEPQHF.